This T cell receptor beta chain was profiled in a study of control samples from healthy donors and cancer patients. The method was immunoSEQ multiplex PCR; TCRdb's version includes in-frame clones alone and lacks a portion of them. This sample has roughly 99,000 clones, with roughly four fifths found just once. V shed 1 base and J shed 4 bases, with 4 bases lying between them. The CDR3 length is 13 residues. Looked up from germline, CDR1 is SEHNR and CDR2 is FQNEAQ (reference sequence). The chain is built from TRBV7-9 and TRBJ2-2; D gene unclear. The sequencing sample was made of blood. This receptor was taken from a man in his sixties in good health. The chain's CDR3 is CASSLGRTGELFF. CDR3 DNA sequence: TGTGCCAGCAGCTTAGGCCGCACCGGGGAGCTGTTTTTT.